These T cell receptor beta chains were read from a single sample in a study of control samples from healthy donors and cancer patients. The assay was immunoSEQ multiplex PCR, and TCRdb's table has in-frame clones only and misses some. Of some 140,000 clones in the sample, approximately 96% were seen once. Sequencing was performed on blood. Receptors were obtained from a man between 40 and 49 years old in good health. CDR3s include the opening cysteine and the closing phenylalanine or tryptophan. The order of the fields is V gene, J gene, D gene, CDR3 DNA, CDR3 protein. A D gene is named only where the DNA matches it firmly.

v_gene: TRBV27
j_gene: TRBJ2-7
d_gene: NA
CDR3nt: TGTGCCAGCAGTTTATCCCCAGGGAGGCACGAGCAGTACTTC
CDR3aa: CASSLSPGRHEQYF

v_gene: TRBV19
j_gene: TRBJ1-1
d_gene: TRBD1
CDR3nt: TGTGCCAGTAGTGCCACAGGGGGCACTGAAGCTTTCTTT
CDR3aa: CASSATGGTEAFF

v_gene: TRBV5-1
j_gene: TRBJ2-7
d_gene: NA
CDR3nt: TGCGCCAGCAGCTCAGCGCCTGCCTACGAGCAGTACTTC
CDR3aa: CASSSAPAYEQYF

v_gene: TRBV15
j_gene: TRBJ1-2
d_gene: NA
CDR3nt: TGTGCCACCAGGGCAGGGAATTATTTTGGCTACACCTTC
CDR3aa: CATRAGNYFGYTF

v_gene: TRBV14
j_gene: TRBJ1-4
d_gene: NA
CDR3nt: TGTGCCAGCAGCCCCGGACAGCAAATAGGGACACTGTTTTTT
CDR3aa: CASSPGQQIGTLFF

v_gene: TRBV7-6
j_gene: TRBJ2-7
d_gene: NA
CDR3nt: TGTGCCAGCAGCCATCCGGACAGACCCTACGAGCAGTACTTC
CDR3aa: CASSHPDRPYEQYF

v_gene: TRBV11-2
j_gene: TRBJ1-4
d_gene: NA
CDR3nt: TGTGCCAGCAGCTCCCTGGACAGTTTTGGGGAAAAACTGTTTTTT
CDR3aa: CASSSLDSFGEKLFF

v_gene: TRBV29-1
j_gene: TRBJ1-2
d_gene: NA
CDR3nt: TGCAGCGTTGAAGCTGAGGGGAACTATGGCTACACCTTC
CDR3aa: CSVEAEGNYGYTF

v_gene: TRBV6-5
j_gene: TRBJ1-2
d_gene: NA
CDR3nt: TGTGCCAGCACCCCCGGCCTAGCGCGTGGCTACACCTTC
CDR3aa: CASTPGLARGYTF

v_gene: TRBV5-1
j_gene: TRBJ2-7
d_gene: TRBD2
CDR3nt: TGCGCCAGCAGCGAAGCGGGGGTCTCCTACGAGCAGTACTTC
CDR3aa: CASSEAGVSYEQYF

v_gene: TRBV7-3
j_gene: TRBJ1-2
d_gene: NA
CDR3nt: TGTGCCAGCAGCCAAAATCTTCAGGGGTATGGCTACACCTTC
CDR3aa: CASSQNLQGYGYTF

v_gene: TRBV11-2
j_gene: TRBJ1-3
d_gene: NA
CDR3nt: TGTGCCAGCAGCTTAAGGGACGGGCGAAACACCATATATTTT
CDR3aa: CASSLRDGRNTIYF

v_gene: TRBV6-5
j_gene: TRBJ1-2
d_gene: NA
CDR3nt: TGTGCCAGCAGCCTCAGGGCGACCCAATTCTATGGCTACACCTTC
CDR3aa: CASSLRATQFYGYTF

v_gene: TRBV2
j_gene: TRBJ1-6
d_gene: NA
CDR3nt: TGTGCCAGCACCCGGACAACTCTTTTTAATTCACCCCTCCACTTT
CDR3aa: CASTRTTLFNSPLHF

v_gene: TRBV5-4
j_gene: TRBJ2-4
d_gene: NA
CDR3nt: TGTGCCAGCCGACTAGGGGGGGGAGGCGGAAACATTCAGTACTTC
CDR3aa: CASRLGGGGGNIQYF

v_gene: TRBV28
j_gene: TRBJ1-6
d_gene: NA
CDR3nt: TGTGCCAGCGGTTCAAATTCACCCCTCCACTTT
CDR3aa: CASGSNSPLHF